The rows below give T cell receptor beta chains drawn from one sample of a study of T cell repertoires in cytomegalovirus infection. These TCRs' antigens remain unknown. TCRdb re-analysed the reads in MiXCR, keeping a single row per CDR3 protein. There are roughly 990,000 distinct CDR3 sequences in the sample; around 31% occur only once, and over 12% lies in the top ten. The sample consisted of cultured CD8+ T cells from PBMCs, taken from culture after CMV antigen stimulation. These receptor sequences come from a human donor in good health (CMV status not recorded). Some clones in this sample may be carry-over from other donors' samples. CDR3s include the opening cysteine and the closing phenylalanine or tryptophan. A D gene is named only where the DNA matches it firmly. Rows may omit the clone size; those that give it use once, few, many or a size class.

d_call: .; clone_size: many; j_call: TRBJ2-1; v_call: TRBV11-1; cdr3_nt: TGTGCCAGCAGCAACGGGGGTGAGCAGTTCTTC; cdr3_aa: CASSNGGEQFF
d_call: TRBD2; clone_size: .; j_call: TRBJ2-2; v_call: TRBV11-2; cdr3_nt: TGTGCCAGTGAGCGGGGGGACAACACCGGGGAGCTGTTTTTT; cdr3_aa: CASERGDNTGELFF
d_call: .; clone_size: .; j_call: TRBJ2-3; v_call: TRBV5-6; cdr3_nt: TGTGCCAGCAGCTTGGAAGGGATGAACACAGATACGCAGTATTTT; cdr3_aa: CASSLEGMNTDTQYF
d_call: .; clone_size: once; j_call: TRBJ1-5; v_call: TRBV27; cdr3_nt: TGTGCCAGCAGTTTAACCCGAGCGGTGGGCAATCAGCCCCAGCATTTT; cdr3_aa: CASSLTRAVGNQPQHF
d_call: TRBD2; clone_size: .; j_call: TRBJ2-1; v_call: TRBV20-1; cdr3_nt: TGCAGTGCCGCCGCTAGCGGGGGGGCCAATGAGCAGTTCTTC; cdr3_aa: CSAAASGGANEQFF
d_call: TRBD1; clone_size: .; j_call: TRBJ1-1; v_call: TRBV7-4; cdr3_nt: TGTGCCAGCAGCCTAAGGGACGGGACAGCTGACCTTGAAGCTTTCTTT; cdr3_aa: CASSLRDGTADLEAFF
d_call: TRBD1; clone_size: few; j_call: TRBJ1-1; v_call: TRBV6-1; cdr3_nt: TGTGCCAGCTTTCTTGACAGGGACACTGAAGCTTTCTTT; cdr3_aa: CASFLDRDTEAFF
d_call: .; clone_size: few; j_call: TRBJ2-2; v_call: TRBV10-3; cdr3_nt: TGTGCCATCCTAGTGGGATCTAACACCGGGGAGCTGTTTTTT; cdr3_aa: CAILVGSNTGELFF
d_call: .; clone_size: many; j_call: TRBJ1-4; v_call: TRBV7-2; cdr3_nt: TGTGCCAGCAGCTTCTTGTTTCAGGGAAATAATGAAAAACTGTTTTTT; cdr3_aa: CASSFLFQGNNEKLFF
d_call: TRBD1; clone_size: .; j_call: TRBJ2-1; v_call: TRBV4-1; cdr3_nt: TGCGCCAGCAGACGCACTCCGCCGGGACAGGACCACCACAATGAGCAGTTCTTC; cdr3_aa: CASRRTPPGQDHHNEQFF
d_call: .; clone_size: .; j_call: TRBJ1-2; v_call: TRBV29-1; cdr3_nt: TGCAGCGTTTTGTCTTCTAACTATGGCTACACCTTC; cdr3_aa: CSVLSSNYGYTF
d_call: .; clone_size: .; j_call: TRBJ2-2; v_call: TRBV28; cdr3_nt: TGTGCCAGCAGTTTATACCCCACCGGGGAGCTGTTTTTT; cdr3_aa: CASSLYPTGELFF
d_call: .; clone_size: .; j_call: TRBJ2-5; v_call: TRBV10-2; cdr3_nt: TGCGCCAGCAGGGGACTCCAGGGGATTGGAGAGACCCAGTACTTC; cdr3_aa: CASRGLQGIGETQYF
d_call: .; clone_size: many; j_call: TRBJ1-1; v_call: TRBV6-2/TRBV6-3; cdr3_nt: TGTGCCAGCAATATCCCGGGGGGGTCGGTGAACACTGAAGCTTTCTTT; cdr3_aa: CASNIPGGSVNTEAFF
d_call: .; clone_size: .; j_call: TRBJ1-4; v_call: TRBV6-5; cdr3_nt: TGTGCCAGCAGTTACTCGTCGCCAACTAATGAAAAACTGTTTTTT; cdr3_aa: CASSYSSPTNEKLFF
d_call: TRBD2; clone_size: .; j_call: TRBJ2-1; v_call: TRBV6-1; cdr3_nt: TGTGCCAGCAGCTCCAAGGGACTAGCCGGTGAGCAGTTCTTC; cdr3_aa: CASSSKGLAGEQFF
d_call: TRBD1; clone_size: few; j_call: TRBJ1-3; v_call: TRBV12-3/TRBV12-4; cdr3_nt: TGTGCCAGCAGGGAAGCTGGGACAGATGGAAACACCATATATTTT; cdr3_aa: CASREAGTDGNTIYF
d_call: .; clone_size: .; j_call: TRBJ2-2; v_call: TRBV27; cdr3_nt: TGTGCCAGCAGTTTAGGTATCCAGCCCCTCGGCACCGGGGAGCTGTTTTTT; cdr3_aa: CASSLGIQPLGTGELFF
d_call: .; clone_size: .; j_call: TRBJ1-5; v_call: TRBV7-2; cdr3_nt: TGTACCAGCAGCCAGCTGGGGGGGGGCGAGGATCAGCCCCAGCATTTT; cdr3_aa: CTSSQLGGGEDQPQHF
d_call: .; clone_size: .; j_call: TRBJ1-3; v_call: TRBV7-6; cdr3_nt: TGTGCCAGCAGCACCTTGGGAAACACCATATATTTT; cdr3_aa: CASSTLGNTIYF
d_call: .; clone_size: .; j_call: TRBJ1-2; v_call: TRBV29-1; cdr3_nt: TGCAGCGTCAGGACCGATTACGGCTATGGCTACACCTTC; cdr3_aa: CSVRTDYGYGYTF
d_call: .; clone_size: once; j_call: TRBJ2-5; v_call: TRBV28; cdr3_nt: TGTGCCAGCATTACACCCGGGACGGGGATGCAAGAGACCCAGTACTTC; cdr3_aa: CASITPGTGMQETQYF